Sequencing of this T cell receptor beta chain was carried out in a study of blood T cell repertoires in COVID-19. The assay was immunoSEQ multiplex PCR, and TCRdb's table has in-frame clones only and misses some. The sample consists of roughly 200,000 clones, about four fifths of them appearing once. This CDR3 has 14 residues. The V gene's germline CDR1 is SQVTM and CDR2 ANQGSEA. V was pared by 7 bases and J by 2 bases, with 17 bases between. The sequenced sample consisted of peripheral blood. This receptor was taken from a man aged 45-65 years with active or convalescent COVID-19. The V call is TRBV29-1, the J call TRBJ2-5; possibly TRBD1 for D (6 bases). The CDR3 sequence is CSADRTAAQETQYF. The CDR3 DNA reads as TGCAGCGCTGATCGGACAGCGGCTCAAGAGACCCAGTACTTC.